Here is one TCR beta chain with its context. What it binds is not known. At cycle 4 day 1, cycle 7 day 1, and baseline, blood was sampled. Sequencing used immunoSEQ multiplex PCR; TCRdb keeps in-frame clones, though not all of them. The sample contains about 33,000 clones, 89% of which appear only once. These data belong to a study of OX40 agonist ivuxolimab in advanced cancers. About the research overall: Age averaged around 58 years (range roughly 23 to 85), and 82.7% were male.

Findings of the study overall: There were, on average, more expanded clones in CD8+ T cells than in CD4+.

The V segment lost 2 bases and the J segment 4 bases; nucleotides outside the gene matches: 7. There are 15 residues in the CDR3. Germline-derived CDR1 and CDR2 are LNHNV and YYDKDF (reference sequence). The sample consisted of CD4+ or CD8+ T cells sorted from blood, taken in a trial of the OX40 agonist ivuxolimab. This receptor was taken from an adult with an advanced solid tumor such as melanoma, head and neck, liver or kidney cancer. This chain joins TRBV15 and TRBJ1-2; 7 bases line up with TRBD1. For the CDR3, the DNA is TGTGCCACCAGCAGACGAGACAGGGCTAGCTATGGCTACACCTTC. This gives the protein CATSRRDRASYGYTF.